The 21 T cell receptor beta chains in this list originate from one sample, sequenced in a study of cytomegalovirus exposure and HLA in healthy donors. PCR used 60 Vbeta primers and 13 Jbeta primers. Sequencing used immunoSEQ multiplex PCR; TCRdb keeps in-frame clones, though not all of them. The top ten hold about 4.5% of the sample, which has about 160,000 clones, more than 60% seen once. The specimen sequenced was PBMCs. These receptors were taken from a man aged 35-49 years in good health and CMV-seronegative.

The V call is TRBV4-1, the J call TRBJ2-2; 7 nucleotides agree with TRBD2. In germline, CDR1 is MGHRA, CDR2 YSYEKL. The trim removed 9 bases at V and 1 base at J, leaving 14 bases unmatched. The CDR3 runs 17 residues. CDR3 in amino acids: CASTPLFLAENTGELFF. CDR3 nucleotide sequence: TGCGCCAGTACACCGCTCTTCCTAGCGGAGAACACCGGGGAGCTGTTTTTT.

This clone occurred once. The chain couples TRBV5-1 to TRBJ2-5, with 10 bases matching TRBD2. The tail of the sequence fits TRBJ2-7 better, so the J call may be wrong. The CDR3 length is 16 residues. Germline CDR1 and CDR2: SGHRS and YFSETQ. The CDR3 nucleotides are TGCGCCAGCAGCTTGGGTCCTAGCGGGAGCTCCTACGAGCAGTACTTC. It codes for CASSLGPSGSSYEQYF.

The chain is built from TRBV12-5 and TRBJ1-5; the match to TRBD1 covers 9 bases. After removal of 5 bases from V and 5 bases from J, the junction contained 10 bases not matched to a gene. Germline assignment: CDR1 LGHNT and CDR2 FRNRAP. This CDR3 comprises 16 residues. The CDR3 loop reads CASGTYPRQGDQPQHF. DNA for the CDR3: TGTGCTAGTGGTACGTATCCGAGACAGGGGGATCAGCCCCAGCATTTT.

This clone was observed a handful of times. The chain couples TRBV18 to TRBJ1-6; the D gene is possibly TRBD1 (6 bases). The germline CDR1 and CDR2 sequences are KGHSH and LQKENI. V lost 3 bases and J 10 bases, leaving 10 bases between the germline ends. CDR3 length: 13 amino acids. CDR3 in amino acids: CASSPNQGSPLHF. CDR3 coding DNA: TGTGCCAGCTCACCGAACCAGGGGTCACCCCTCCACTTT.

This clone has only a few counts. This chain links TRBV7-2 with TRBJ2-2; D may be TRBD2 (7 bases). The germline gives CDR1 SGHTA, CDR2 FQGNSA. The CDR3 has 15 amino acids. Trimming shortened V by 4 bases and J by 6 bases, and 15 bases separated the two germline ends. Here the CDR3 reads CASSWLTGRAGELFF. CDR3 DNA: TGTGCCAGCAGCTGGCTAACAGGGAGGGCCGGGGAGCTGTTTTTT. Variable domain in full (rest from reference TRBV7-2 and TRBJ2-2): GAGVSQSPSNKVTEKGKDVELRCDPISGHTALYWYRQSLGQGLEFLIYFQGNSAPDKSGLPSDRFSAERTGGSVSTLTIQRTQQEDSAVYLCASSWLTGRAGELFFGEGSRLTVL.

The J gene is TRBJ2-7, the V gene TRBV6-9; a possible D gene is TRBD1 (6 bases). The germline V gene encodes CDR1 MNHGY and CDR2 SVAAGI. The CDR3 length is 11 residues. Trimming pared 11 bases from V and 3 bases from J, leaving 11 bases between. CDR3 protein: CARQGYYEQYF. CDR3 nucleotides: TGTGCCCGCCAGGGGTACTACGAGCAGTACTTC.

In this sample, this clone turned up a few times. The chain links TRBV6-5 to TRBJ2-7; D gene uncertain. In germline, CDR1 is MNHEY, CDR2 SVGAGI. The CDR3 spans 16 residues. Trimming removed 0 bases at V and 6 bases at J, with 18 bases between. CDR3 sequence (DNA): TGTGCCAGCAGTTACTCGATCCCGCGATCCACCCCCGAGCAGTACTTC. This gives the protein CASSYSIPRSTPEQYF.

This clone has only one observation. The V and J genes are TRBV4-3 and TRBJ1-2, with D possibly matching TRBD1 (5 bases). Germline V gene sequence: CDR1 LGHNA, CDR2 YSLEER. The CDR3 has 16 residues. Deletions cut 2 bases from V and 5 bases from J, with 18 bases between. CDR3 DNA sequence: TGCGCCAGCAGCCAACACCCCCGCCAGGGTGAATATGGCTACACCTTC. Its translation: CASSQHPRQGEYGYTF.

The rearrangement links TRBV30 to TRBJ1-5; tentative D call: TRBD1 (6 bases). Deletions cut 1 base from V and 3 bases from J, with 16 bases between. Germline CDR1 is GTSNPN and CDR2 is SVGIG (reference sequence). The CDR3 loop spans 16 amino acids. The CDR3 nucleotides are TGTGCCTGGAGTGGTGCGGGGGGGCTTGACAATCAGCCCCAGCATTTT. Translation gives CAWSGAGGLDNQPQHF.

V gene TRBV30 combines with J gene TRBJ2-7; a weak D match, TRBD2 (6 bases). Germline values: CDR1 GTSNPN, CDR2 SVGIG (reference sequence). There are 14 residues in the CDR3. V dropped 0 bases and J dropped 0 bases, with 9 bases sitting between them. The CDR3: CAWSVGGASYEQYF. DNA of the CDR3: TGTGCCTGGAGTGTGGGCGGGGCCTCCTACGAGCAGTACTTC.

This clone was observed once. The chain links TRBV10-1 to TRBJ2-1; D may be TRBD1 (6 bases). V was pared by 2 bases and J by 8 bases, with 13 bases between. The germline V gene encodes CDR1 WNHNN and CDR2 SYGVQD (reference sequence). The CDR3 loop spans 14 amino acids. Here the CDR3 reads CASSEGGQRYEQFF. Written as DNA, the CDR3 is TGCGCCAGCAGTGAGGGGGGACAACGGTATGAGCAGTTCTTC.

V and J are TRBV7-3 and TRBJ1-3, with D unclear. The CDR3 runs to 14 residues. CDR1 is SGHTA and CDR2 is FQGTGA in the germline V gene. Trimming took 2 bases from V and 3 from J, leaving 8 bases between them. As DNA, the CDR3 is TGTGCCAGCAGCTTATCCGGACTTGGAAACACCATATATTTT. The encoded protein is CASSLSGLGNTIYF.

The chain joins TRBV9 to TRBJ2-5; 7 bases line up with TRBD1. The V and J ends lost 4 bases and 3 bases, in that order; junction bases with no gene match: 9. This CDR3 is built from 15 residues. Germline V gives CDR1 SGDLS, CDR2 YYNGEE. The DNA for the CDR3 is TGTGCCAGCAGCCCACTAAGGGGGCGGGAAGAGACCCAGTACTTC. Translated, it gives CASSPLRGREETQYF.

This clone was observed a single time. The J gene is TRBJ2-7, the V gene TRBV20-1; D perhaps matches TRBD1 (5 bases). V shed 6 bases and J shed 5 bases, with 8 bases lying between them. CDR1 DFQATT and CDR2 SNEGSKA come from the germline V gene (reference sequence). This CDR3 has 10 amino acids. CDR3 sequence (DNA): TGCAGTGCCCCGACAGACGAGCAGTACTTC. This gives the protein CSAPTDEQYF.

The chain couples TRBV4-1 to TRBJ1-6; 8 bases map to TRBD1. Trimming removed 3 bases from V and 7 bases from J; junction bases left unmatched: 5. CDR1 is MGHRA and CDR2 is YSYEKL in the germline V gene. This CDR3 is 15 amino acids long. CDR3 amino acids: CASSHQDRANSPLHF. CDR3 in DNA: TGCGCCAGCAGCCATCAGGACAGGGCGAATTCACCCCTCCACTTT.

The V and J genes are TRBV6-5 and TRBJ2-7, with TRBD1 as a possible D gene (6 bases). The CDR3 is 12 residues long. V lost 5 bases and J 7 bases, leaving 12 bases between the germline ends. Germline CDR1 MNHEY, CDR2 SVGAGI. This CDR3 reads CASSTAGEEQYF. The CDR3, as DNA: TGTGCCAGCAGTACCGCAGGGGAAGAGCAGTACTTC.

The rearrangement links TRBV25-1 to TRBJ2-1; perhaps TRBD1 as D (6 bases). V lost 5 bases and J 2 bases, leaving 10 bases between the germline ends. CDR3 length: 14 amino acids. Germline V CDR1 and CDR2: MGHDK, SYGVNS. The CDR3 nucleotides read TGTGCCAGCAGTCCGGACAGTCCCTACAATGAGCAGTTCTTC. It specifies CASSPDSPYNEQFF.

This rearrangement joins TRBV5-1 to TRBJ2-7; the match to TRBD1 covers 7 bases. Trimming took 0 bases from V and 2 from J; bases not matched to a gene: 8. This CDR3 comprises 16 residues. CDR1 is SGHRS and CDR2 is YFSETQ in the germline V gene. The CDR3 nucleotides are TGCGCCAGCAGCTTGGATTGGACAGGTTATACCTACGAGCAGTACTTC. Its translation: CASSLDWTGYTYEQYF.

CDR3 nucleotides: TGTGCCTGGAGTGTTGTCGCGGAATTTGAGCAGTTCTTC. It yields the protein CAWSVVAEFEQFF. The chain uses TRBV30 and TRBJ2-1; D remains unclear. V dropped 0 bases and J dropped 9 bases, with 12 bases sitting between them. In germline, CDR1 is GTSNPN, CDR2 SVGIG (reference sequence). The CDR3 totals 13 residues.

This clone was observed a handful of times. The V call is TRBV30, the J call TRBJ1-1, with D uncertain. Germline lookup yields CDR1 GTSNPN and CDR2 SVGIG (reference sequence). V was trimmed by 3 bases and J by 4 bases, leaving 12 bases between them. The CDR3 totals 13 residues. The CDR3 is CAWSPGMTTEAFF. CDR3 in DNA: TGTGCCTGGAGCCCCGGGATGACCACTGAAGCTTTCTTT.

This clone has a single count. The chain carries TRBV6-5 and TRBJ1-2; 7 bases match TRBD1. CDR3 length: 14 residues. Germline assignment: CDR1 MNHEY and CDR2 SVGAGI. Losses at the gene ends were 6 bases for V and 4 bases for J; bases not matched to a gene: 8. CDR3 bases: TGTGCCAGCAGGTCGGGAGGGGGCCTCTATGGCTACACCTTC. As protein: CASRSGGGLYGYTF.